This T cell receptor beta chain was identified during a study of cytomegalovirus exposure and HLA in healthy donors. Study-wide context: In terms of ancestry, the Caucasian-associated cluster contained 81% of the 350 to 450 genotyped donors.

Study-level findings and limits: It was fewer than 200 TCR beta chains that were listed as cytomegalovirus-associated. One later analysis reportedly identified an Asian-associated ancestry cluster that showed fewer N-insertions than the approximately 710-donor mean.

The primer mix had 60 Vbeta and 13 Jbeta primers. Clones were read by immunoSEQ multiplex PCR, and TCRdb kept only the in-frame ones, dropping some. The sample lists 90,000 to 130,000 clones, over 60% occurring once. This clone was counted once. Its specificity is unknown. The sample taken for sequencing was PBMCs. The TCR originated in a woman in her sixties in good health and CMV-seropositive.

CDR3 loop: CASSRDRVNNEQFF. In DNA, the CDR3 is TGTGCCAGCAGCCGTGACAGGGTAAACAATGAGCAGTTCTTC. The gene calls are TRBV11-3 and TRBJ2-1; 7 bases agree with TRBD1. CDR1 and CDR2 (germline): SGHNT, YENEEA. CDR3 length equals 14 residues. The trim removed 5 bases at V and 5 bases at J, leaving 6 bases unmatched.